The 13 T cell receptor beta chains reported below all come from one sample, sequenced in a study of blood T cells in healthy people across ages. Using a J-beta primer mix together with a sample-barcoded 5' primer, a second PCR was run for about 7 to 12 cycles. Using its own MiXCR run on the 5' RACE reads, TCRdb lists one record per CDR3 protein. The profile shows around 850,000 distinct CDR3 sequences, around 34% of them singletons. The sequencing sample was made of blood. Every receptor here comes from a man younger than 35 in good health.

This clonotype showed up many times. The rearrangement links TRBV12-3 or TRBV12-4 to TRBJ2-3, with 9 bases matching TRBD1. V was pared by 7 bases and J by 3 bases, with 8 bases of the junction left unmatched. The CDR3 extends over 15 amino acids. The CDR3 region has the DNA TGTGCCAGCACCTCTAACAGGGGGCGGACAGATACGCAGTATTTT. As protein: CASTSNRGRTDTQYF.

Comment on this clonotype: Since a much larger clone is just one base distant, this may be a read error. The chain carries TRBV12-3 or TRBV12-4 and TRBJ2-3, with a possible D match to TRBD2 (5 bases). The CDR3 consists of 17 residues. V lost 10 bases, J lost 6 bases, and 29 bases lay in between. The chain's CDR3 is CATRLLGNCGTGDTQYF. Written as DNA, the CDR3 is TGTGCCACCAGGTTATTAGGGAACTGTGGCACGGGGGATACGCAGTATTTT.

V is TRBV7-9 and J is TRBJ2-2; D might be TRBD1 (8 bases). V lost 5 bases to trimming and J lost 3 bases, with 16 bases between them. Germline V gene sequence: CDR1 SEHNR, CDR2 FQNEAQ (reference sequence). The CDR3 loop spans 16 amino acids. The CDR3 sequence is CASSEAGTGYTGELFF. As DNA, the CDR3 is TGTGCCAGCAGCGAAGCGGGGACAGGATACACCGGGGAGCTGTTTTTT.

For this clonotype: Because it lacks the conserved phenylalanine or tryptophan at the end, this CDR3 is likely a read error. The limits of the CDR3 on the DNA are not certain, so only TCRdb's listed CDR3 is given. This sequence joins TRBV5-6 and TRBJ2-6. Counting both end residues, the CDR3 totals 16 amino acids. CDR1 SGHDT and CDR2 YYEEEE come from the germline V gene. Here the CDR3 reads CASSFLSSPGANVLTV.

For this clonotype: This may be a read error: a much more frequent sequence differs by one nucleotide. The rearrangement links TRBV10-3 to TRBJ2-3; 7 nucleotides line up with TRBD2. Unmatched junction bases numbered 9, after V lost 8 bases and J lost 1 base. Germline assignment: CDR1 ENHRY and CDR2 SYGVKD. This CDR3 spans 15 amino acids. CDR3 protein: CAIRRPREGTDTQYF. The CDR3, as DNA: TGTGCCATCCGCCGGCCTCGGGAGGGCACAGATACGCAGTATTTT.

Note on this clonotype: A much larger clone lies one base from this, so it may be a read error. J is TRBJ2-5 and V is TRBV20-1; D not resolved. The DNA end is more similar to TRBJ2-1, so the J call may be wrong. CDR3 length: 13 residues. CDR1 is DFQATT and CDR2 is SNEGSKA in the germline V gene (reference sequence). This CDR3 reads CSASQSFQETQFF. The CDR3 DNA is TGCAGTGCTAGTCAATCATTCCAAGAGACCCAGTTCTTC.

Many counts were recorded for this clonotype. In nucleotides, the CDR3 is TGTGCCAGCAGCCAGGGACCCGAGCAGTACTTC. This codes for CASSQGPEQYF. The V gene is TRBV6-2 or TRBV6-3, the J gene TRBJ2-7, with D perhaps matching TRBD1 or TRBD2 (5 bases each). Between the trimmed V and J ends, which lost 6 bases and 6 bases, there was a span of 9 bases. Germline CDR1 and CDR2: MNHEY and SVGEGT. The CDR3 contains 11 residues.

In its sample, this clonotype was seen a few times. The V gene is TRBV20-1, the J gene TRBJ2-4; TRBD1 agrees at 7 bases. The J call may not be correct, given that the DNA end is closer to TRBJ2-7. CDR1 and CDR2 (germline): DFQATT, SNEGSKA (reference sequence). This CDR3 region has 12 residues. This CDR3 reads CSARGQGVEQYF. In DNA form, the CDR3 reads TGCAGTGCGCGTGGGCAGGGGGTCGAGCAGTACTTC.

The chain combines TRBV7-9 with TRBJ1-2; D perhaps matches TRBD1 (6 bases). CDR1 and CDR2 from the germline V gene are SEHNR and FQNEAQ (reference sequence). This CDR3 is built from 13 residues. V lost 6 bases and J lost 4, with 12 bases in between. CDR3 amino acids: CASSRGTTYGYTF. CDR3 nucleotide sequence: TGTGCCAGCAGTCGAGGGACAACCTATGGCTACACCTTC.

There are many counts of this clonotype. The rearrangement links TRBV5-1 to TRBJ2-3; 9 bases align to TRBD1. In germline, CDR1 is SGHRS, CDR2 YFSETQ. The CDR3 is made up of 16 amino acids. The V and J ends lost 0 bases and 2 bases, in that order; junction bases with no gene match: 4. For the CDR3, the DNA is TGCGCCAGCAGCTTGGACAGGGGGCAGATCACAGATACGCAGTATTTT. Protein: CASSLDRGQITDTQYF. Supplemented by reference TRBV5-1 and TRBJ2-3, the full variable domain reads KAGVTQTPRYLIKTRGQQVTLSCSPISGHRSVSWYQQTPGQGLQFLFEYFSETQRNKGNFPGRFSGRQFSNSRSEMNVSTLELGDSALYLCASSLDRGQITDTQYFGPGTRLTVL.

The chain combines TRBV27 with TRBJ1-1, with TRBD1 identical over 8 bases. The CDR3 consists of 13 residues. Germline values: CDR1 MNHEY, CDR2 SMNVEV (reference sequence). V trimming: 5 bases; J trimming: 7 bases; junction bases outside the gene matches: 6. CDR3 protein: CASSTTGVHEAFF. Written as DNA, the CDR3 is TGTGCCAGCAGTACGACAGGGGTTCATGAAGCTTTCTTT.

CDR3 sequence reads: CAISFGTASENTIYF. The DNA of the CDR3 is TGTGCCATCAGTTTTGGGACAGCGTCCGAAAACACCATATATTTT. The chain uses TRBV10-3 and TRBJ1-3, with 7 bases that match TRBD1. Trimming cost V 5 bases and J 6 bases; bases outside gene matches: 10. The CDR3 runs 15 residues. Germline CDR1 reads ENHRY; CDR2 reads SYGVKD.

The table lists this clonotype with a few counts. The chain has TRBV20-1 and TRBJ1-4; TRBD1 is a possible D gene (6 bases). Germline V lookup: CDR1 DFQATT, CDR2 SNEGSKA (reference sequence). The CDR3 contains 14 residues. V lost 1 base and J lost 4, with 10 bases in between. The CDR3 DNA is TGCAGTGCTAGAGGTACAGGGTTTAATGAAAAACTGTTTTTT. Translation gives CSARGTGFNEKLFF.